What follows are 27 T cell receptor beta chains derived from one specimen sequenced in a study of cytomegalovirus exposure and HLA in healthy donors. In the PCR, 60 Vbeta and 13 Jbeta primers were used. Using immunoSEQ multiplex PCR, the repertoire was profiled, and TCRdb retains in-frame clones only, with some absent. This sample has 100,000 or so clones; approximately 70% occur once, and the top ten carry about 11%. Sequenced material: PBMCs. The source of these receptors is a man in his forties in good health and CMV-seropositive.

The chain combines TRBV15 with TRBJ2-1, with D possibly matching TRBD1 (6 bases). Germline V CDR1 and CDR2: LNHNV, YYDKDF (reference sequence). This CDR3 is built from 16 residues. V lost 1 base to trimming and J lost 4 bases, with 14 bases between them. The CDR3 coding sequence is TGTGCCACCAGCAGAGGGGGGTCAGGGGCATACAATGAGCAGTTCTTC. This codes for CATSRGGSGAYNEQFF.

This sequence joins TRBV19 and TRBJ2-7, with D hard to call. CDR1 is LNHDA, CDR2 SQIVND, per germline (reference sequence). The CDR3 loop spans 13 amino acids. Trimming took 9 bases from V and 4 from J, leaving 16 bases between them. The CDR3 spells CARPSAVVYEQYV. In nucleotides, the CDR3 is TGTGCCAGACCCTCGGCGGTTGTTTACGAGCAGTACGTC.

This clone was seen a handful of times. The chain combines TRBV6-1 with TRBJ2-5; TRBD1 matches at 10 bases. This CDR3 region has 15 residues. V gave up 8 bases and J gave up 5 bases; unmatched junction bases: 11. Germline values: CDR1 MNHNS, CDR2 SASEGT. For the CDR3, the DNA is TGTGCCAGCTCAGGGACAGGGGTCGATTGGGAGACCCAGTACTTC. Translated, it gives CASSGTGVDWETQYF.

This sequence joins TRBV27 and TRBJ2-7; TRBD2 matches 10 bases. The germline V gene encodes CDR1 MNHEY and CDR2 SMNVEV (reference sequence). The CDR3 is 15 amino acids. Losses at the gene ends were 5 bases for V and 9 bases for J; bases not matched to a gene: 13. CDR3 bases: TGTGCCAGCAGTCCGACCACTAGCGGGATGCTCGGGCAGTACTTC. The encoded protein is CASSPTTSGMLGQYF.

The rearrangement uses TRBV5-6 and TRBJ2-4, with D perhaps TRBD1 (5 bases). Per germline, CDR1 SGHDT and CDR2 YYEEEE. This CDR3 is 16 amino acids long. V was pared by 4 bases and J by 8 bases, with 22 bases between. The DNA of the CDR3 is TGTGCCAGCAGCCCTCTCGAAGGGGCCTTAGGTTACATTCAGTACTTC. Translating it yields CASSPLEGALGYIQYF.

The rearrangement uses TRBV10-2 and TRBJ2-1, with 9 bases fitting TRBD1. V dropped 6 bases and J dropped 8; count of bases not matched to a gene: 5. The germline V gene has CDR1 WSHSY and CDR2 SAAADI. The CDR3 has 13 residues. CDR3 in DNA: TGCGCCAGCAGCGGGACAGGGCCCTATGAGCAGTTCTTC. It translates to CASSGTGPYEQFF.

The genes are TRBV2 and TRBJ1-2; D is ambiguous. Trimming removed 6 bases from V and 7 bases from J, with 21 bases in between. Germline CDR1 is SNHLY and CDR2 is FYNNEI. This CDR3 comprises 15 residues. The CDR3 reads CASSDRREEGCGYTF. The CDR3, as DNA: TGTGCCAGCAGCGACCGACGGGAAGAGGGCTGTGGCTACACCTTC.

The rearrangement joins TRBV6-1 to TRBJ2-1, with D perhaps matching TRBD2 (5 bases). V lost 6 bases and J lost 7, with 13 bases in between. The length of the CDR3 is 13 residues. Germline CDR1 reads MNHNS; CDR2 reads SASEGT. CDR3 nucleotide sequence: TGTGCCAGCAGCTTCCTCGGGGTAAATGAGCAGTTCTTC. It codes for CASSFLGVNEQFF.

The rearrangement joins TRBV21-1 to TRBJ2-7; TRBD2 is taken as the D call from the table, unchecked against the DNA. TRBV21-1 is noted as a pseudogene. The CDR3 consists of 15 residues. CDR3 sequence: CASSKGTSATYEQYV. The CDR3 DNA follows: TGTGCCAGCAGCAAAGGGACTAGCGCGACCTACGAGCAGTACGTC.

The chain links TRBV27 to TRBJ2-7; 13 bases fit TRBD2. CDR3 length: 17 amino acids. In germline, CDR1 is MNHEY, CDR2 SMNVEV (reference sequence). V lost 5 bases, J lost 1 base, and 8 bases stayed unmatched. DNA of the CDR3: TGTGCCAGCAGTAACGGACTAGCGGGAGTAGGGTCCTACGAGCAGTACGTC. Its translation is CASSNGLAGVGSYEQYV.

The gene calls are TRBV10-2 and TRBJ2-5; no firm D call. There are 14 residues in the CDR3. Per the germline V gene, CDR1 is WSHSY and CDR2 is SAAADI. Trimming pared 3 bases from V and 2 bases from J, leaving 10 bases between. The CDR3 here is CASSDYRGQETQYF. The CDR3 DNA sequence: TGCGCCAGCAGTGATTATCGAGGACAAGAGACCCAGTACTTC.

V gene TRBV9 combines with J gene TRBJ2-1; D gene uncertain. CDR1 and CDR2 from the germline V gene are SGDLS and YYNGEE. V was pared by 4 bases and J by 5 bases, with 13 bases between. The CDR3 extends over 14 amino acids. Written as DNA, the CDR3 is TGTGCCAGCAGCCCCACTCTCCTCCACAATGAGCAGTTCTTC. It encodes CASSPTLLHNEQFF. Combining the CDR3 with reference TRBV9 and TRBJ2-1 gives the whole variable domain DSGVTQTPKHLITATGQRVTLRCSPRSGDLSVYWYQQSLDQGLQFLIQYYNGEERAKGNILERFSAQQFPDLHSELNLSSLELGDSALYFCASSPTLLHNEQFFGPGTRLTVL.

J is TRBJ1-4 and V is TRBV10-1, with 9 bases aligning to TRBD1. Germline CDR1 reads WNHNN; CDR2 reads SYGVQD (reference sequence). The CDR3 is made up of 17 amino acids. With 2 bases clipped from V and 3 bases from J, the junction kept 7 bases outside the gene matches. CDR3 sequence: CASSEETGGKSNEKLFF. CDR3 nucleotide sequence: TGCGCCAGCAGTGAGGAGACAGGGGGGAAATCTAATGAAAAACTGTTTTTT.

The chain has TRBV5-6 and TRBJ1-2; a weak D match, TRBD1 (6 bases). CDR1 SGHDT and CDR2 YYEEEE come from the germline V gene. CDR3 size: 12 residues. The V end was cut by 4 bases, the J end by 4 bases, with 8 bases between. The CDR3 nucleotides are TGTGCCAGCAGCGGGGACATCTATGGCTACACCTTC. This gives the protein CASSGDIYGYTF.

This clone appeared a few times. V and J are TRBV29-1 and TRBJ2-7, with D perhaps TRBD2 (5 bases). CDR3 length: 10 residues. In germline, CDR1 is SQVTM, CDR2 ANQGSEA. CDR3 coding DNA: TGCAGTGTCGGGGTCCACGAGCAGTACTTC. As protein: CSVGVHEQYF.

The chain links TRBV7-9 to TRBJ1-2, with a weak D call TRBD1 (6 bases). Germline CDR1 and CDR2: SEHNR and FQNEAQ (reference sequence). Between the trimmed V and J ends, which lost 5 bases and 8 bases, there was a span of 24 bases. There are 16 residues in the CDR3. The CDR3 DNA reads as TGTGCCAGCAGCACGACACACAGGGTAAGAAGCGACGGCTACACCTTC. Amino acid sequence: CASSTTHRVRSDGYTF.

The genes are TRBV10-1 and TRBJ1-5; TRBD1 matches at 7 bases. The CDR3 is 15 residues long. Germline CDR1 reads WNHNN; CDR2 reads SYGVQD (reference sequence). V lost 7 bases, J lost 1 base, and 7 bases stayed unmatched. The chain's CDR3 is CASKRDSLSNQPQHF. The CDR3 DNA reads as TGCGCCAGCAAGAGGGACAGCCTGAGCAATCAGCCCCAGCATTTT.

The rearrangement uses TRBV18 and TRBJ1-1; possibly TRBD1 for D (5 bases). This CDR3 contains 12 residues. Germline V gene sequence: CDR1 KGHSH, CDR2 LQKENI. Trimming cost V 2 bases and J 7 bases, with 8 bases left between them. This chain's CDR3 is CASSPRGLEAFF. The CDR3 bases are TGTGCCAGCTCACCAAGGGGACTTGAAGCTTTCTTT. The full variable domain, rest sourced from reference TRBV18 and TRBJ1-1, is NAGVMQNPRHLVRRRGQEARLRCSPMKGHSHVYWYRQLPEEGLKFMVYLQKENIIDESGMPKERFSAEFPKEGPSILRIQQVVRGDSAAYFCASSPRGLEAFFGQGTRLTVV.

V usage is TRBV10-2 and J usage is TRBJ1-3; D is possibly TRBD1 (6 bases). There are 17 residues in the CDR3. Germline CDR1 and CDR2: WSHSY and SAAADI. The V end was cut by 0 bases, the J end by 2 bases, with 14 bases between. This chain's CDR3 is CASSESAAGAAGNTIYF. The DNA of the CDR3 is TGCGCCAGCAGTGAGTCGGCGGCGGGGGCGGCTGGAAACACCATATATTTT.

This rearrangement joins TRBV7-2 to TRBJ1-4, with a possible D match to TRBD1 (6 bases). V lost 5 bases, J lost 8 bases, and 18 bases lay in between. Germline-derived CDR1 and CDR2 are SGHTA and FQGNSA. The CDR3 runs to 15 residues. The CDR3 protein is CASSLGGGWKEKLFF. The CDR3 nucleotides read TGTGCCAGCAGCCTGGGAGGGGGATGGAAGGAAAAACTGTTTTTT. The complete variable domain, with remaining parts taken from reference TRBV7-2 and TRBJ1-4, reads GAGVSQSPSNKVTEKGKDVELRCDPISGHTALYWYRQSLGQGLEFLIYFQGNSAPDKSGLPSDRFSAERTGGSVSTLTIQRTQQEDSAVYLCASSLGGGWKEKLFFGSGTQLSVL.

The CDR3 DNA reads TGTGCCTGGGCCCTCGGAGCGGTTTACGAGCAGTACTTC. It specifies CAWALGAVYEQYF. The V and J genes are TRBV30 and TRBJ2-7, with D possibly matching TRBD2 (5 bases). In germline, CDR1 is GTSNPN, CDR2 SVGIG (reference sequence). Trimming shortened V by 5 bases and J by 4 bases, and 15 bases separated the two germline ends. The CDR3 is 13 amino acids.

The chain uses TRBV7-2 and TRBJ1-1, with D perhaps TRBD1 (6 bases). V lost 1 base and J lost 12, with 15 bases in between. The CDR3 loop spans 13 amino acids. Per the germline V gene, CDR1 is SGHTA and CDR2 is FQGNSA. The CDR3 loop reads CASSLGVKDSPFF. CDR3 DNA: TGTGCCAGCAGCTTAGGAGTTAAGGACAGCCCTTTCTTT.

The CDR3: CASSIAGGETQYF. The CDR3 DNA is TGTGCCAGTAGTATAGCAGGGGGCGAGACCCAGTACTTC. This chain joins TRBV19 and TRBJ2-5, with TRBD1 identical over 8 bases. Trimming removed 1 base from V and 5 bases from J; junction bases left unmatched: 0. Germline CDR1 and CDR2: LNHDA and SQIVND (reference sequence). This CDR3 is 13 amino acids long.

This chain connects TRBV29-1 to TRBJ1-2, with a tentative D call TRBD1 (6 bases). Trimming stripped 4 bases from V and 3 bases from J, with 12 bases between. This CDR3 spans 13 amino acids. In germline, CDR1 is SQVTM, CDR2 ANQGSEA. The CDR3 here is CSVGGGEDYGYTF. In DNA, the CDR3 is TGCAGCGTTGGAGGGGGTGAGGACTATGGCTACACCTTC.

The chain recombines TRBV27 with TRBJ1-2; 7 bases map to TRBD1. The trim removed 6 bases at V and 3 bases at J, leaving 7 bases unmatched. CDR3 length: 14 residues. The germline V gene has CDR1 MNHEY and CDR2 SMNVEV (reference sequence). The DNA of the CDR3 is TGTGCCAGCAGGAAGACAGGGAATGACTATGGCTACACCTTC. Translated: CASRKTGNDYGYTF.

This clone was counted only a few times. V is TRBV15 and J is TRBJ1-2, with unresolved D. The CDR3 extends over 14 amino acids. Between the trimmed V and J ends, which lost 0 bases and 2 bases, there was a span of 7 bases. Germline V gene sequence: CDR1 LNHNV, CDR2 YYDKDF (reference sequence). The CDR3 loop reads CATSRDLGNYGYTF. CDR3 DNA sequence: TGTGCCACCAGCAGAGATCTCGGGAACTATGGCTACACCTTC.

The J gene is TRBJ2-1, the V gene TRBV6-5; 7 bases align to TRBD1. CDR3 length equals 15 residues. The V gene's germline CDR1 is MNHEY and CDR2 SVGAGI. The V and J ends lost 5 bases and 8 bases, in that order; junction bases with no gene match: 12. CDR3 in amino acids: CASSPRQGVGDEQFF. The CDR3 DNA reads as TGTGCCAGCAGTCCCAGGCAGGGGGTTGGGGATGAGCAGTTCTTC.